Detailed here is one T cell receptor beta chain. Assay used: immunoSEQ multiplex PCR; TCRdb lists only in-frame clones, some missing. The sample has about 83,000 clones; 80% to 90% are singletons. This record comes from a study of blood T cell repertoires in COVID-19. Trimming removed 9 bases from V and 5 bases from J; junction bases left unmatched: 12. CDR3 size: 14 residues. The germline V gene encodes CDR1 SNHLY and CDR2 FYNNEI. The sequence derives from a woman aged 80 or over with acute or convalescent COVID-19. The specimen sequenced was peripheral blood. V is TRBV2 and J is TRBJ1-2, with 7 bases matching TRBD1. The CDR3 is CASEAMGTDYGYTF. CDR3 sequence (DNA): TGTGCCAGTGAGGCAATGGGGACAGATTATGGCTACACCTTC.